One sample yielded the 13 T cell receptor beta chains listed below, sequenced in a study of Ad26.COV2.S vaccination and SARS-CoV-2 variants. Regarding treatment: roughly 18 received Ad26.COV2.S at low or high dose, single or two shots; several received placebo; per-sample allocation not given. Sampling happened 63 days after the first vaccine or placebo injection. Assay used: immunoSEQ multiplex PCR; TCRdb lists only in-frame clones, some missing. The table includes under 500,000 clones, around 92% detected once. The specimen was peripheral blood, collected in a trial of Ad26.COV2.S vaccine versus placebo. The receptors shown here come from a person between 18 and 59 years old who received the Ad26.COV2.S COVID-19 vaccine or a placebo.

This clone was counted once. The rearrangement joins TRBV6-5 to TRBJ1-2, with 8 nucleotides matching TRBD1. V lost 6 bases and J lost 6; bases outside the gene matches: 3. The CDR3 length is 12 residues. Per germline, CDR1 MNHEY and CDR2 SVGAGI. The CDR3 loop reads CASRDREDGYTF. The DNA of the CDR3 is TGTGCCAGCAGGGACAGGGAGGATGGCTACACCTTC.

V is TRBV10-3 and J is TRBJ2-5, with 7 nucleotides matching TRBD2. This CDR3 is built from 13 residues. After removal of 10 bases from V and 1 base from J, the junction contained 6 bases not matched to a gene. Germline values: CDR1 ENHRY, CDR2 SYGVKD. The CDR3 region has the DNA TGTGCCACCTCACTAGCGTTCCAAGAGACCCAGTACTTC. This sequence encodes CATSLAFQETQYF.

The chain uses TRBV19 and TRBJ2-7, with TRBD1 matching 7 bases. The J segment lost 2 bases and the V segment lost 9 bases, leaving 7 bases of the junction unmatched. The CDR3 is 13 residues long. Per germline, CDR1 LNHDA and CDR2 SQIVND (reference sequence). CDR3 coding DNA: TGTGCCAGCTTAAGACAGGGTCCCTACGAGCAGTACTTC. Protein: CASLRQGPYEQYF.

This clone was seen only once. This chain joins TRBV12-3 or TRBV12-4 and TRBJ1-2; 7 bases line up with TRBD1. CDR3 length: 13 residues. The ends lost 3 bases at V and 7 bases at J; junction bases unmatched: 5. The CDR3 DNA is TGTGCCAGCAGTTTCGGGACAGAACGTGGCTACACCTTC. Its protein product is CASSFGTERGYTF.

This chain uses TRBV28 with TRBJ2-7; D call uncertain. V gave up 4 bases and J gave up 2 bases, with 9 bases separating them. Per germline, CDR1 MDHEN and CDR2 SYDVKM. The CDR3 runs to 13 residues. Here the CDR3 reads CASSYGRTYEQYF. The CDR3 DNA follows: TGTGCCAGCAGTTATGGGCGGACCTACGAGCAGTACTTC.

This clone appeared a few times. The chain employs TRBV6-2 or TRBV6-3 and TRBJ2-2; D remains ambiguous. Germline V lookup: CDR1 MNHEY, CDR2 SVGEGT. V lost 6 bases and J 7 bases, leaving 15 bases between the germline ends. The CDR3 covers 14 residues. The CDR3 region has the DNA TGTGCCAGCAGCCCCCCCTTAGCTGGCGGGGAGCTGTTTTTT. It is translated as CASSPPLAGGELFF.

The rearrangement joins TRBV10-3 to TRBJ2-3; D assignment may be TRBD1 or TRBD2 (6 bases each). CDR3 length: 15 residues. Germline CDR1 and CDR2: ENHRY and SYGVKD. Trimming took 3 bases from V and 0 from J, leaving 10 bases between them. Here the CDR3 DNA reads TGTGCCATCAGTGAAAGGGGGACTAGCACAGATACGCAGTATTTT. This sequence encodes CAISERGTSTDTQYF.

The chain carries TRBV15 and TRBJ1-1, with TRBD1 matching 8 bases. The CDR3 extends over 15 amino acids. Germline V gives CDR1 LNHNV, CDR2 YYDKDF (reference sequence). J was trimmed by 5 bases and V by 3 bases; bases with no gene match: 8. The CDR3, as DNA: TGTGCCACCAGCAGGCCCGACAGGGGCATTACTGAAGCTTTCTTT. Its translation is CATSRPDRGITEAFF.

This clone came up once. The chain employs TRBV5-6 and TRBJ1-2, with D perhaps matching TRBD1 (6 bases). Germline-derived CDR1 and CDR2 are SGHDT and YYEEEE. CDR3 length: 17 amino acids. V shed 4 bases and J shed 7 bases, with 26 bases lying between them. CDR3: CASSGLTFTGTLFGYTF. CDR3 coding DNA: TGTGCCAGCAGCGGACTTACATTTACAGGGACATTGTTTGGCTACACCTTC.

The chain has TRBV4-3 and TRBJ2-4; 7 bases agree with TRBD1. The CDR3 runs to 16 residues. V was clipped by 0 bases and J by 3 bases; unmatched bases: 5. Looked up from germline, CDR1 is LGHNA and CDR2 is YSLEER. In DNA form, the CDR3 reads TGCGCCAGCAGCCAAGAACGACAGGGTGTCAAAAACATTCAGTACTTC. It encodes CASSQERQGVKNIQYF.

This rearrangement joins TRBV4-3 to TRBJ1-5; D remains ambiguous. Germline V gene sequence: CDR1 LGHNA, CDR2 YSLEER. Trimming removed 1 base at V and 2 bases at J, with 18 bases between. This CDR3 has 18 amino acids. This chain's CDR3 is CASSQVFVSGFGNQPQHF. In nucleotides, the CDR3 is TGCGCCAGCAGCCAAGTCTTCGTCTCGGGTTTCGGCAATCAGCCCCAGCATTTT.

As DNA, the CDR3 is TGTGCCAGCAGTTCAAGGACAGGGTCCCTCTATGGCTACACCTTC. It is translated as CASSSRTGSLYGYTF. The chain combines TRBV27 with TRBJ1-2, with 8 bases identical to TRBD1. The J segment lost 4 bases and the V segment lost 4 bases, leaving 8 bases of the junction unmatched. This CDR3 is 15 amino acids long. Germline assignment: CDR1 MNHEY and CDR2 SMNVEV (reference sequence).

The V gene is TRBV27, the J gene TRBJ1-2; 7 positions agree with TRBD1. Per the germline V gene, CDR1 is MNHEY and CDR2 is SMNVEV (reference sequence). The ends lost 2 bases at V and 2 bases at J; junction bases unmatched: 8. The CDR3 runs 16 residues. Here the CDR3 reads CASSLGPDRVNYGYTF. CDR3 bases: TGTGCCAGCAGTTTAGGTCCCGACAGGGTCAACTATGGCTACACCTTC.